This is a list of T cell receptor beta chains from one sample in a study of synovial regulatory T cells in juvenile arthritis. Libraries were prepared by immunoSEQ multiplex PCR; TCRdb keeps only in-frame clonotypes and omits some of them. The sample holds thousands of clones. Material: Treg cells from blood. The receptors stem from a donor between 2 and 35 years old with juvenile idiopathic arthritis. Both conserved end residues are part of each CDR3. For some rows the clone size is stated as once, few or many, or as a class when expanded; others skip it.

clone size,V gene,J gene,CDR3 protein
NA,TRBV28,TRBJ1-4,CASSFYNEKLFF
NA,TRBV5-1,TRBJ1-1,CASSFVTGPANTEAFF
NA,TRBV9,TRBJ1-1,CASSTGTGADTEAFF
NA,TRBV5-4,TRBJ1-3,CASSSQGSGNTIYF
medium-sized,TRBV2,TRBJ1-4,CASVLGLVEKLFF
NA,TRBV18,TRBJ2-3,CASSRRWGSGSNTDTQYF
NA,TRBV5-6,TRBJ1-1,CASSFQGRTEAFF
NA,TRBV10-3,TRBJ2-3,CAISETGSTDTQYF
NA,TRBV19,TRBJ2-7,CASKGRGTYEQYF
NA,TRBV11-3,TRBJ1-3,CASPQGGARGNTIYF
NA,TRBV6-5,TRBJ1-2,CASRPTSRGSYGYTF
NA,TRBV28,TRBJ2-3,CASSLVGVGVDTQYF
NA,TRBV6-5,TRBJ2-4,CASSYSILQKNIQYF
NA,TRBV21-1,TRBJ1-1,CASRKRAHTEAFF
NA,TRBV28,TRBJ2-1,CASSWTGVLDEQFF
NA,TRBV9,TRBJ2-5,CASSVVGVLGETQYF
NA,TRBV19,TRBJ1-5,CASSIRKRDSNQPQHF